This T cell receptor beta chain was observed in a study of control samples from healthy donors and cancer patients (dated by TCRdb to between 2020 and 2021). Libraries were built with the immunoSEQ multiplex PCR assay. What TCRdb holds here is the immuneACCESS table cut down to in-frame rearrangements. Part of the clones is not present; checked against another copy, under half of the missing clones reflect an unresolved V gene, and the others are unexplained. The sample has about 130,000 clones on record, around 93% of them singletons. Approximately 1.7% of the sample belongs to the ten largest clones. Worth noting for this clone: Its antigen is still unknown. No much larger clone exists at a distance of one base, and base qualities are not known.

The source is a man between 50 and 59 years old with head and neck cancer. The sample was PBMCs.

The CDR3 reads CASSLLIEAYEQYF. The DNA reads TGTGCCAGCAGCTTACTTATTGAAGCGTACGAGCAGTACTTC. Recombination linked TRBV5-8 to TRBJ2-7; there is no confident call for the D gene. At the junction V is shortened by 2 bases and J by 4 bases, with 13 bases in between. Spanning cysteine to phenylalanine, the CDR3 consists of 14 amino acids. Kept here is only the CDR3 DNA, which spans 42 bases and is read in frame from base 1. Looking up the germline V gene yields CDR1 SGHTS and CDR2 YDEGEE.